These 5 T cell receptor beta chains originate from one sample sequenced in a study of blood T cell repertoires in COVID-19. Some clones are missing from TCRdb's copy, which holds only in-frame ones; the method was immunoSEQ multiplex PCR. The data contain approximately 280,000 clones, around 92% of them singletons. The sequenced sample was PBMCs or T cells enriched from blood (not recorded which). Receptor source: an older woman who had recovered from COVID-19.

The J gene is TRBJ1-2, the V gene TRBV14, with D possibly being TRBD1 (5 bases). Germline loops: CDR1 SGHDN, CDR2 FVKESK. The CDR3 runs 15 residues. Trimming took 5 bases from V and 4 from J, leaving 17 bases between them. CDR3 protein: CASSKSGASSYGYTF. Written as DNA, the CDR3 is TGTGCCAGCAGCAAAAGCGGGGCTTCATCCTATGGCTACACCTTC.

The chain couples TRBV27 to TRBJ2-7, with TRBD2 as a possible D gene (6 bases). The CDR3 extends over 14 amino acids. Per the germline V gene, CDR1 is MNHEY and CDR2 is SMNVEV (reference sequence). Trimming pared 4 bases from V and 3 bases from J, leaving 13 bases between. CDR3 region: CASSYLPGSYEQYF. The DNA of the CDR3 is TGTGCCAGCAGTTACCTTCCCGGGAGCTACGAGCAGTACTTC.

The count of this clone is one. This chain uses TRBV28 with TRBJ2-2, with unresolved D. The CDR3 sequence is 14 residues long. Looked up from germline, CDR1 is MDHEN and CDR2 is SYDVKM. V lost 6 bases and J lost 4, with 12 bases in between. The CDR3 protein is CASSPPLATGELFF. In nucleotides, the CDR3 is TGTGCCAGCAGCCCCCCTTTAGCCACCGGGGAGCTGTTTTTT. Full variable domain (remainder filled in from reference TRBV28 and TRBJ2-2): DVKVTQSSRYLVKRTGEKVFLECVQDMDHENMFWYRQDPGLGLRLIYFSYDVKMKEKGDIPEGYSVSREKKERFSLILESASTNQTSMYLCASSPPLATGELFFGEGSRLTVL.

The chain is built from TRBV28 and TRBJ1-1; D is possibly TRBD1 (5 bases). V lost 6 bases and J lost 3, with 11 bases in between. Germline CDR1 reads MDHEN; CDR2 reads SYDVKM. The CDR3 spans 13 residues. The CDR3 sequence is CASSWGRYTEAFF. CDR3 bases: TGTGCCAGCAGCTGGGGCAGATACACTGAAGCTTTCTTT.

V and J are TRBV2 and TRBJ1-2; 12 bases are shared with TRBD1. After removal of 7 bases from V and 8 bases from J, the junction contained 8 bases not matched to a gene. CDR3 length: 14 amino acids. From germline, CDR1 is SNHLY and CDR2 FYNNEI. Written as DNA, the CDR3 is TGTGCCAGCAAGGGGACAGGGGGCGCGGAGGGCTACACCTTC. Amino acid sequence: CASKGTGGAEGYTF.